This T cell receptor beta chain emerged from a study of cytomegalovirus exposure and HLA in healthy donors. General study findings and limits: A prior analysis recorded that most TCR beta V segments were productive about 87% or about 30% of the time.

For this clone: What it recognizes is unknown.

PCR employed 60 Vbeta and 13 Jbeta primers. Sequencing was performed with immunoSEQ multiplex PCR; in TCRdb, only in-frame clones are kept and a portion is missing. The sample records approximately 120,000 clones, roughly 76% being singletons. The CDR3 sequence is 14 residues long. CDR1 is MNHEY and CDR2 is SMNVEV in the germline V gene (reference sequence). Between the trimmed V and J ends, which lost 7 bases and 0 bases, there was a span of 10 bases. The chain links TRBV27 to TRBJ2-1; D uncertain. The clonotype comes from a woman between 45 and 65 years old in good health and CMV-seropositive. The sequencing input was PBMCs. The CDR3 sequence is CASTAPSSYNEQFF. CDR3 nucleotide sequence: TGTGCCAGCACCGCTCCTAGCTCCTACAATGAGCAGTTCTTC.